The entry below gives a single T cell receptor beta chain sequence along with its context. Primers: 60 Vbeta forward and 13 Jbeta reverse. Produced via immunoSEQ multiplex PCR; TCRdb's table is partial and in-frame only. The sample has some 170,000 clones, around 69% seen once. The CDR3 has 14 residues. The germline CDR1 and CDR2 sequences are LNHDA and SQIVND (reference sequence). V lost 1 base and J lost 6, with 10 bases in between. The sample originates from a study of cytomegalovirus exposure and HLA in healthy donors. Sequencing was carried out using PBMCs. The rearrangement uses TRBV19 and TRBJ2-1; D unclear. The TCR originated in a man aged 55 to 70 in good health and CMV-seronegative. The chain's CDR3 is CASSIGAPVNEQFF. In DNA form, the CDR3 reads TGTGCCAGTAGTATAGGGGCGCCAGTCAATGAGCAGTTCTTC.